The clone carrying this TCR beta chain appeared a few times. Its antigen is still unknown. The source of the sample is a study of high-grade serous ovarian cancer treatment subgroups. Across the whole study: On average, approximately 14,000 reads and 7,000 to 8,500 unique TCR beta rearrangements were obtained per sample. Study-level points and caveats: Only CDR3 was analyzed; CDR1 and CDR2 were not. Tumors within one patient showed repertoire similarity of about 0.1 to 0.8.

The CDR3 runs 15 residues. V lost 3 bases and J lost 4, with 15 bases in between. Germline CDR1 reads LNHDA; CDR2 reads SQIVND (reference sequence). The tumor samples were collected prior to definitive surgery or chemotherapy. The protocol was immunoSEQ multiplex PCR, while the TCRdb copy is restricted to in-frame clones and leaves out a portion. The sample includes some 8,000 clones, about 80% of them seen just once. The sequenced sample consisted of tumor tissue. The gene calls are TRBV19 and TRBJ1-1; weak D call: TRBD1 (6 bases). The source of this sequence is a human donor with high-grade serous ovarian cancer. CDR3 DNA: TGTGCCAGTAGTATTTCGGGGGGGCTGGGCACTGAAGCTTTCTTT. Its translation is CASSISGGLGTEAFF.